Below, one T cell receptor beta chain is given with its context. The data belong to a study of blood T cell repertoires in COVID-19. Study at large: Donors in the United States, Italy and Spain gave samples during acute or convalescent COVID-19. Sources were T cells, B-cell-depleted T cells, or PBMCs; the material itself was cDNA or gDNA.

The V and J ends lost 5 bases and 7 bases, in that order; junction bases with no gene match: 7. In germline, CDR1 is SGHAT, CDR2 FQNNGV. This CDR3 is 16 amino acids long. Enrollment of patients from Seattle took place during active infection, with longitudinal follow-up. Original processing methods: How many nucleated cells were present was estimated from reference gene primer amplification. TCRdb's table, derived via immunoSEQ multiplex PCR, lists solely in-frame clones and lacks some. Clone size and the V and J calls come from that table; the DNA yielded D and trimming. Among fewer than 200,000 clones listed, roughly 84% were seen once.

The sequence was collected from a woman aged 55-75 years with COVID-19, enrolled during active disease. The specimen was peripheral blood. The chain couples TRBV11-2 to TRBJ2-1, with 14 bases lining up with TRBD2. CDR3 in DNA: TGTGCCAGCAGCGCCGGGACTAGCGGGAGCGGGAATGAGCAGTTCTTC. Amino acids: CASSAGTSGSGNEQFF.